This paragraph covers one T cell receptor (beta chain) sequence. From germline, CDR1 is LGHNA and CDR2 YNFKEQ. This CDR3 is 14 amino acids long. V lost 1 base to trimming and J lost 1 base, with 7 bases between them. Clones were read by immunoSEQ multiplex PCR, and TCRdb kept only the in-frame ones, dropping some. The data show around 28,000 clones, with more than 75% seen just once and roughly 19% held by the top ten. This sample was taken from a study of OX40 agonist ivuxolimab in advanced cancers. The TCR comes from an adult with an advanced solid tumor such as melanoma, head and neck, liver or kidney cancer. This chain connects TRBV4-2 to TRBJ1-1; D might be TRBD1 (5 bases). Sequenced material: CD4+ or CD8+ T cells sorted from blood, taken in a trial of the OX40 agonist ivuxolimab. Here the CDR3 reads CASSQVQGNTEAFF. The CDR3 DNA sequence: TGTGCCAGCAGCCAAGTGCAGGGGAACACTGAAGCTTTCTTT.